The T cell receptor beta chain described here comes from a study of T cell clones after liver transplantation. Study as a whole: Immunosuppression withdrawal was tried within 2 years after liver transplantation in this trial. TCRbeta sequencing after a pre-transplant mixed lymphocyte reaction identified graft-donor-reactive clones, later tracked in post-transplant blood.

CDR3 size: 15 residues. Germline CDR1 reads MDHEN; CDR2 reads SYDVKM. V lost 6 bases and J lost 4, with 18 bases in between. Some clones are missing from TCRdb's copy, which holds only in-frame ones; the method was immunoSEQ multiplex PCR. There are tens of thousands of clones in the sample; about 80% occur only once, and roughly 0.87% lies in the top ten. The sample consisted of CD4+ T cells from blood, taken 12 months after liver transplant. The gene calls are TRBV28 and TRBJ1-2; the D gene is possibly TRBD1 (6 bases). The sequence came from a human patient who received a liver transplant. These T cells may partly come from the graft donor. CDR3 nucleotides: TGTGCCAGCAGCTTCCAGGGGTGGGACGGCTATGGCTACACCTTC. Translation: CASSFQGWDGYGYTF.